This T cell receptor beta chain comes out of a study of CD8+CD57+ T cells in acquired aplastic anemia. TCR beta VDJ combinations and CDR3 sequences were profiled from genomic DNA. TCRdb re-called the reads through MiXCR, storing one row per CDR3 protein. The repertoire includes hundreds of thousands of distinct CDR3 sequences, 65% to 80% of them detected once, and 3% to 5% sits in the top ten. In regard to this clonotype: No antigen is known for it.

CDR1 and CDR2 (germline): SGHDT, YYEEEE. Trimming shortened V by 0 bases and J by 8 bases, and 5 bases separated the two germline ends. This CDR3 is 11 amino acids long. Study-wide results and limits: Patients had roughly 29 CD8+ CDR3 sequences in common with controls (the shared set).

The specimen was sorted CD4+, CD8+, or CD8+CD57+ T cells (not recorded which) from PBMCs. The chain carries TRBV5-6 and TRBJ1-2; D is unresolved. This clonotype originated in a human donor in good health, serving as a control. The CDR3 spells CASSLVGGYTF. CDR3 DNA: TGTGCCAGCAGCTTGGTAGGGGGCTACACCTTC.